Listed here is a single T cell receptor beta chain. Antigen: not known. It may be a read error: a sequence one base away is much more abundant. The data are from a study of T cells in Graves' hyperthyroidism and ophthalmopathy. Regions amplified from RNA transcripts were the TCR beta CDR3 regions. HTBI primers were used for first-round RT-PCR of the TCR CDR3. One entry per CDR3 protein results from TCRdb running MiXCR on the multiplex PCR reads. The table shows about 570,000 distinct CDR3 sequences, with around 45% occurring only once. On the basis of clinical symptoms, serum thyroxine and TRAb, thyroid ultrasound and orbital computed tomography, diagnoses were made. V was clipped by 3 bases and J by 4 bases, with 19 bases between them. The CDR3 consists of 17 residues. CDR1 is SGHRS and CDR2 is YFSETQ in the germline V gene. Whole-study results and caveats: Expanded thyroid clonotypes (above 0.001) were mostly also found in blood. Before onset, ophthalmopathy was predicted by the model a median roughly 6.8 months earlier. Ophthalmopathy and stable hyperthyroidism were separated by a 13 V-J model.

Sequencing used peripheral blood or thyroid tissue (not recorded which). The rearrangement links TRBV5-1 to TRBJ2-2; D is unclear. The clonotype was recovered from an adult woman with Graves' disease, either hyperthyroidism or ophthalmopathy (not recorded which). CDR3 protein: CASSWTPDGVLTGELFF. CDR3 DNA sequence: TGCGCCAGCAGCTGGACCCCTGACGGAGTCCTCACCGGGGAGCTGTTTTTT.